The rows below give T cell receptor beta chains drawn from one sample of a study of blood T cell repertoires in COVID-19. TCRdb keeps only in-frame clones here, not all; method: immunoSEQ multiplex PCR. The table lists over 150,000 clones, about 93% of them singletons. The sample was peripheral blood. Receptors were obtained from a man aged 25-45 years with COVID-19, enrolled during active disease. Both conserved end residues are part of each CDR3. A D gene is named only where the DNA matches it firmly. Not every row has a clone size; where given, it reads once, few, many or a size class.

j_call | v_call | d_call | clone_size | cdr3_nt | cdr3_aa
TRBJ2-1 | TRBV7-9 | TRBD2 | - | TGTGCCAGCAGCTTAGTTGGACTAGCGGTCAATGAGCAGTTCTTC | CASSLVGLAVNEQFF
TRBJ1-1 | TRBV5-4 | - | - | TGTGCCAGCAGCCCCCCCGGGGGACGGCTGGACACTGAAGCTTTCTTT | CASSPPGGRLDTEAFF
TRBJ1-5 | TRBV28 | TRBD1 | - | TGTGCCAGCAGTTCGGGACAGGGGGATCAGCCCCAGCATTTT | CASSSGQGDQPQHF
TRBJ2-2 | TRBV18 | - | - | TGTGCCAGCTCACCACCGAAGACAGGTCAAACCGGGGAGCTGTTTTTT | CASSPPKTGQTGELFF
TRBJ1-6 | TRBV4-1 | - | - | TGCGCCAGCAGCCAAGATGGGGCAAGGGGCTCCTATAATTCACCCCTCCACTTT | CASSQDGARGSYNSPLHF
TRBJ2-3 | TRBV2 | - | - | TGTGCCAGCAGTGAATATTTGTTAGGGAGAGGGGATACGCAGTATTTT | CASSEYLLGRGDTQYF
TRBJ2-3 | TRBV24-1 | TRBD2 | - | TGTGCCACCAGTGATAGTGGCGGGGGTCTCACGGATACGCAGTATTTT | CATSDSGGGLTDTQYF
TRBJ1-2 | TRBV5-6 | TRBD1 | - | TGTGCCAGCAGCTCAGAGGGGGCCCCAGGCTACACCTTC | CASSSEGAPGYTF
TRBJ2-3 | TRBV11-2 | TRBD2 | - | TGTGCCAGCAGCTTAGACGCCCGGACTAGCGCAGATACGCAGTATTTT | CASSLDARTSADTQYF
TRBJ2-2 | TRBV20-1 | TRBD2 | - | TGCAGTGCTAGTGAGCGGGGGCACAGCACCGGGGAGCTGTTTTTT | CSASERGHSTGELFF
TRBJ2-7 | TRBV6-6 | - | once | TGTGCCAGCAGTTACTCGGCTGGCTCCTACGAGCAGTACTTC | CASSYSAGSYEQYF
TRBJ2-4 | TRBV3-1/TRBV3-2 | TRBD2 | once | TGTGCCAGCAGCCGCCGTGGGGCGGGGGAGGATAAAAACACTCAGTACTTC | CASSRRGAGEDKNTQYF
TRBJ2-5 | TRBV10-1 | TRBD1 | - | TGCGCCAGCAGCCGAAACACAGGGGATGGAGAGACCCAGTACTTC | CASSRNTGDGETQYF
TRBJ1-5 | TRBV19 | - | - | TGTGCCAGTAGTACTCACAGGGATCAGCCCCAGCATTTT | CASSTHRDQPQHF
TRBJ1-2 | TRBV6-6 | TRBD1 | - | TGTGCCAGCAGCAACAGGGGAGGATTTGGCTACACCTTC | CASSNRGGFGYTF
TRBJ2-5 | TRBV7-9 | TRBD1 | - | TGTGCCAGCAGCCCCGGACAGGGAGGCGAGACCCAGTACTTC | CASSPGQGGETQYF
TRBJ1-3 | TRBV7-9 | - | - | TGTGCCAGCACTGGCCCCGGGGGGTGGACCATATATTTT | CASTGPGGWTIYF
TRBJ1-1 | TRBV15 | - | - | TGTGCCACCAGCAGAGATGAGCCAGGGAGGTTCGGAGCTTTCTTT | CATSRDEPGRFGAFF
TRBJ1-5 | TRBV9 | - | - | TGTGCCAGCAGCGTAACCGACAGTAATCAGCCCCAGCATTTT | CASSVTDSNQPQHF
TRBJ1-5 | TRBV19 | TRBD1 | once | TGTGCCAGTCGGTGGACAGGGGATCAGCCCCAGCATTTT | CASRWTGDQPQHF
TRBJ1-5 | TRBV6-1 | - | - | TGTGCCAGCAGTGAAGTAGACGCCTTTAGGGGCCAGCCCCAGCATTTT | CASSEVDAFRGQPQHF
TRBJ1-3 | TRBV28 | TRBD1 | once | TGTGCCAGCAGTCGCCGGGACAGGGGCCTATATGGAAACACCATATATTTT | CASSRRDRGLYGNTIYF
TRBJ1-5 | TRBV3-1/TRBV3-2 | TRBD1 | - | TGTGCCAGCAGCCAGGGACAGGGAAATCAGCCCCAGCATTTT | CASSQGQGNQPQHF
TRBJ2-1 | TRBV4-1 | TRBD2 | - | TGCGCCAGCAGCCAAGTGGAAGGGCTAGCGGCCTACAATGAGCAGTTCTTC | CASSQVEGLAAYNEQFF
TRBJ1-1 | TRBV29-1 | - | - | TGCAGCGTTGCCAGAAACACTGAAGCTTTCTTT | CSVARNTEAFF
TRBJ1-5 | TRBV19 | - | - | TGTGCCAGCAGGGACACGACGAATCAGCCCCAGCATTTT | CASRDTTNQPQHF
TRBJ2-1 | TRBV6-5 | TRBD2 | - | TGTGCCAGACAACTAGCGGGGCCGCGGAATGAGCAGTTCTTC | CARQLAGPRNEQFF
TRBJ1-2 | TRBV23-1 | TRBD1 | - | TGCGCCAGCAGTCCTGACACAACAGGGGGCGAATTTGGAGACTATGGCTACACCTTC | CASSPDTTGGEFGDYGYTF
TRBJ1-4 | TRBV25-1 | - | - | TGTGCCAGCAGTGCTGCAGGGGTAATAGAAAAACTGTTTTTT | CASSAAGVIEKLFF